The 21 T cell receptor beta chains given below trace back to one sample, sequenced in a study of blood T cells in healthy people across ages. PCR was performed a second time for about 7 to 12 cycles using a sample-barcoded 5' primer and a J-beta primer mix. Using its own MiXCR run on the 5' RACE reads, TCRdb lists one record per CDR3 protein. The table records approximately 900,000 distinct CDR3 sequences, about 48% of them present only once. The sequenced material came from blood. Receptors were obtained from a man aged 25-45 years in good health.

This clonotype was counted between two and nine times. The chain links TRBV15 to TRBJ2-3; D possibly corresponds to TRBD1 (5 bases). V shed 0 bases and J shed 6 bases, with 7 bases lying between them. The CDR3 covers 13 residues. CDR1 is LNHNV and CDR2 is YYDKDF in the germline V gene (reference sequence). The chain's CDR3 is CATSRDKGDTQYF. For the CDR3, the DNA is TGTGCCACCAGCAGAGATAAGGGGGATACGCAGTATTTT. The variable domain in full, completed from reference TRBV15 and TRBJ2-3, reads DAMVIQNPRYQVTQFGKPVTLSCSQTLNHNVMYWYQQKSSQAPKLLFHYYDKDFNNEADTPDNFQSRRPNTSFCFLDIRSPGLGDTAMYLCATSRDKGDTQYFGPGTRLTVL.

The genes are TRBV7-2 and TRBJ1-5, with TRBD1 matching over 11 bases. CDR3 length equals 15 residues. Trimming at V came to 3 bases and at J to 5 bases, leaving 3 bases not matched to a gene. CDR1 and CDR2 from the germline V gene are SGHTA and FQGNSA. The CDR3 protein is CASSFRTGGDQPQHF. CDR3 nucleotide sequence: TGTGCCAGCAGCTTTCGGACAGGGGGCGATCAGCCCCAGCATTTT.

The chain employs TRBV6-5 and TRBJ1-1; D is undetermined. The V end was cut by 0 bases, the J end by 0 bases, with 8 bases between. CDR1 and CDR2 from the germline V gene are MNHEY and SVGAGI. The CDR3 totals 15 residues. The CDR3 DNA reads TGTGCCAGCAGTTACTCTAAACGGATGAACACTGAAGCTTTCTTT. Translation gives CASSYSKRMNTEAFF.

The V gene is TRBV4-1, the J gene TRBJ1-4; D is unresolved. Germline V gene data show CDR1 as MGHRA and CDR2 as YSYEKL. V shed 0 bases and J shed 2 bases, with 13 bases lying between them. CDR3 length: 17 amino acids. Here the CDR3 reads CASSQEHLSHTNEKLFF. The CDR3 DNA reads as TGCGCCAGCAGCCAAGAACATCTTAGCCACACTAATGAAAAACTGTTTTTT.

This clonotype was counted only a few times. The V and J genes are TRBV4-1 and TRBJ2-6; tentative D call: TRBD2 (6 bases). Trimming took off 1 base at V and 0 bases at J, with 10 bases between the two ends. CDR1 is MGHRA and CDR2 is YSYEKL in the germline V gene. The CDR3 extends over 17 amino acids. CDR3 sequence (DNA): TGCGCCAGCAGCCAAGTGGGGACTCACTCTGGGGCCAACGTCCTGACTTTC. Encoded protein: CASSQVGTHSGANVLTF.

This sequence joins TRBV7-2 and TRBJ2-5, with D uncertain. The CDR3 is 13 amino acids. Germline V gives CDR1 SGHTA, CDR2 FQGNSA. V was clipped by 5 bases and J by 6 bases, with 13 bases between them. CDR3 protein: CASSPGVGQTQYF. The CDR3 coding sequence is TGTGCCAGCAGCCCCGGCGTAGGGCAGACCCAGTACTTC.

This chain joins TRBV24-1 and TRBJ2-5; a weak D match, TRBD1 (6 bases). Trimming took off 6 bases at V and 5 bases at J, with 12 bases between the two ends. Germline CDR1 reads KGHDR; CDR2 reads SFDVKD. The CDR3 runs 13 residues. CDR3 region: CATSWDTAETQYF. Written as DNA, the CDR3 is TGTGCCACCAGTTGGGACACCGCCGAGACCCAGTACTTC.

This clonotype has a handful of counts. This chain links TRBV20-1 with TRBJ2-3, with 8 bases aligning to TRBD2. This CDR3 contains 15 residues. The germline V gene encodes CDR1 DFQATT and CDR2 SNEGSKA (reference sequence). The J segment lost 5 bases and the V segment lost 0 bases, leaving 7 bases of the junction unmatched. The CDR3 DNA is TGCAGTGCTAGAGATACGGGGGGGCCTGGAGATACGCAGTATTTT. This translates into CSARDTGGPGDTQYF.

V gene TRBV12-3 or TRBV12-4 combines with J gene TRBJ1-6; a possible D gene is TRBD1 (5 bases). The V gene lost 4 bases and the J gene lost 9 bases, with 13 bases spanning the gap. The CDR3 runs to 14 residues. The CDR3 DNA reads TGTGCCAGCAGTTCTGACAAGGGGCCTTCACCCCTCCACTTT. Amino acids: CASSSDKGPSPLHF.

This sequence joins TRBV27 and TRBJ2-5, with 9 bases that match TRBD2. Matching the DNA end better, TRBJ2-7 makes the J call doubtful. Germline V CDR1 and CDR2: MNHEY, SMNVEV (reference sequence). This CDR3 comprises 15 residues. Here the CDR3 DNA reads TGTGCCAGCAGTCCCTCTAGCGGGGAGTCCTACGAGCAGTACTTC. As protein: CASSPSSGESYEQYF.

This clonotype was seen only a few times. The rearrangement joins TRBV2 to TRBJ2-3, with D perhaps TRBD1 (6 bases). The CDR3 is 14 residues long. The germline V gene encodes CDR1 SNHLY and CDR2 FYNNEI. V lost 7 bases and J 2 bases, leaving 13 bases between the germline ends. The CDR3 spells CASTYRDITDTQYF. CDR3 bases: TGTGCCAGCACTTACCGGGACATCACAGATACGCAGTATTTT.

This clonotype appeared a few times. This rearrangement joins TRBV6-2 or TRBV6-3 to TRBJ2-3, with D possibly matching TRBD1 (5 bases). Germline V gene data show CDR1 as MNHEY and CDR2 as SVGEGT. This CDR3 region has 15 residues. The germline V and J ends were trimmed by 2 bases and 0 bases, with 9 bases remaining between them. CDR3: CASSYLGASTDTQYF. The CDR3 nucleotides are TGTGCCAGCAGTTACCTAGGGGCCAGCACAGATACGCAGTATTTT.

The chain recombines TRBV5-1 with TRBJ2-3; TRBD1 is a possible D gene (6 bases). V lost 0 bases and J 2 bases, leaving 19 bases between the germline ends. This CDR3 spans 18 amino acids. Per germline, CDR1 SGHRS and CDR2 YFSETQ. DNA for the CDR3: TGCGCCAGCAGCTTGGAAGCAGGGGACACTACCTTCACAGATACGCAGTATTTT. Translated, it gives CASSLEAGDTTFTDTQYF.

This clonotype was found a few times. The chain recombines TRBV7-2 with TRBJ2-7; D possibly corresponds to TRBD1 (6 bases). The CDR3 length is 14 residues. Deletions cut 2 bases from V and 0 bases from J, with 8 bases between. Germline loops: CDR1 SGHTA, CDR2 FQGNSA. CDR3 in amino acids: CASSLPGDSYEQYF. For the CDR3, the DNA is TGTGCCAGCAGCTTACCAGGGGACTCCTACGAGCAGTACTTC.

Points on this clonotype: The junction departs from the called germline gene at one end, perhaps through a read error. The chain combines TRBV7-7 with TRBJ2-1; D is uncertain. The CDR3 length is 16 residues. Germline V gene sequence: CDR1 SSHAT, CDR2 FNYEAQ (reference sequence). The CDR3 region has the DNA TGTGCTAGCAGCTTAGCACATTCTAGCTCCTACAATGAGCAGTTCTTC. Translation gives CASSLAHSSSYNEQFF. Using reference TRBV7-7 and TRBJ2-1 for the parts outside the CDR3, the full variable domain is GAGVSQSPRYKVTKRGQDVTLRCDPISSHATLYWYQQALGQGPEFLTYFNYEAQPDKSGLPSDRFSAERPEGSISTLTIQRTEQRDSAMYRCASSLAHSSSYNEQFFGPGTRLTVL.

The rearrangement joins TRBV12-5 to TRBJ2-3; unclear D gene. The germline CDR1 and CDR2 sequences are LGHNT and FRNRAP. Deletions cut 3 bases from V and 0 bases from J, with 4 bases between. CDR3 length equals 13 residues. The CDR3 here is CASGFGSTDTQYF. The CDR3 bases are TGTGCTAGTGGTTTCGGTAGCACAGATACGCAGTATTTT. The full variable domain, completed using reference TRBV12-5 and TRBJ2-3, is DARVTQTPRHKVTEMGQEVTMRCQPILGHNTVFWYRQTMMQGLELLAYFRNRAPLDDSGMPKDRFSAEMPDATLATLKIQPSEPRDSAVYFCASGFGSTDTQYFGPGTRLTVL.

CDR3 region: CASSWGTGGSTNYGYTF. DNA for the CDR3: TGTGCCAGCAGTTGGGGGACAGGGGGATCGACTAACTATGGCTACACCTTC. This chain links TRBV12-3 or TRBV12-4 with TRBJ1-2; TRBD1 matches at 11 bases. J was trimmed by 0 bases and V by 4 bases; bases with no gene match: 7. The CDR3 length is 17 residues.

The V call is TRBV28, the J call TRBJ2-7; TRBD1 agrees at 7 bases. The germline CDR1 and CDR2 sequences are MDHEN and SYDVKM. Unmatched junction bases numbered 14, after V lost 6 bases and J lost 6 bases. This CDR3 is built from 15 residues. The CDR3 nucleotides are TGTGCCAGCAGCCGCGACAGGGAGCCCTTAGGCGAGCAGTACTTC. Its protein product is CASSRDREPLGEQYF.

This chain connects TRBV11-1 to TRBJ2-5, with TRBD1 matching over 9 bases. Germline CDR1 reads SGHAT; CDR2 reads FQDESV (reference sequence). The CDR3 runs 16 residues. V gave up 5 bases and J gave up 4 bases; unmatched junction bases: 11. The CDR3 loop is CASSEAYRGRRETQYF. CDR3 in DNA: TGTGCCAGCAGCGAAGCCTACAGGGGGCGCAGAGAGACCCAGTACTTC.

The rearrangement links TRBV7-6 to TRBJ2-1; TRBD2 agrees at 12 bases. This CDR3 has 20 residues. The V gene's germline CDR1 is SGHVS and CDR2 FNYEAQ. V gave up 7 bases and J gave up 1 base; unmatched junction bases: 17. CDR3: CASMVFGASGGGGSYNEQFF. The CDR3 DNA follows: TGTGCCAGCATGGTCTTCGGGGCTAGCGGGGGGGGAGGGTCCTACAATGAGCAGTTCTTC.

This clonotype has just a few counts. V is TRBV27 and J is TRBJ1-2; the D is unclear. Germline CDR1 reads MNHEY; CDR2 reads SMNVEV (reference sequence). Trimming took 3 bases from V and 8 from J, leaving 16 bases between them. The CDR3 totals 14 residues. The CDR3 reads CASSFRAEGNGYTF. Written as DNA, the CDR3 is TGTGCCAGCAGTTTCCGGGCCGAGGGAAACGGCTACACCTTC.